The sequence of this T cell receptor (beta chain) was determined in a study of T cell responses to AZD1222 COVID-19 vaccine (dated by TCRdb to about 2021). About the study as a whole: TCR sequencing covered some 250 trial participants: some 210 given two doses of AZD1222 and around 25 given two doses of MenACWY control vaccine. Trial participants were enrolled by age into 18-55, 56-69 and 70-plus year subgroups, with roughly 160, 29 and 62 TCR-sequenced participants respectively. On the study overall, not on this receptor specifically: The 56-69-year group was small, and its depth increase did not reach significance, likely because of low power. Conclusions about previously exposed vaccinees are limited because only six or seven AZD1222 recipients were SARS-CoV-2 seropositive at baseline. Most participants were white British and females outnumbered males, and the authors suggested that clonal diversity may have been underestimated. Reportedly, close to half of the unique spike-specific TCRs recognized epitopes lying outside the regions that are mutated in the B.1.351 and B.1.1.7 variants. Spike-specific TCR breadth and depth rose significantly after two AZD1222 doses compared with day 0 and with MenACWY recipients. Because no day 14 peak-response samples were available, repertoires were characterized only after the peak T cell response. The whole spike protein was spanned by vaccine-associated CD4 TCRs, and dominant responses were seen in regions 160-218 and 743-854.

The meaning of the sample's time point label: about 28 days (+/-7) after the second vaccine dose. Because spike-specific TCR depth and breadth did not differ between the two schedules, AZD1222 recipients who got a second dose at roughly 4 weeks were pooled with those who got a second dose at roughly 12 weeks. Vaccinee samples came from UK trials COV001 and COV002, including a single-blind randomized controlled phase 2/3 trial of AZD1222 (ChAdOx1 nCoV-19) in healthy adults. Trial participant PBMC samples were collected at day 0 and day 28 after the second dose for TCRbeta chain sequencing. The junction carries 18 bases between V and J, which are trimmed by 6 bases and 3 bases respectively. According to the germline V gene (reference sequence), CDR1 reads SEHNR and CDR2 reads FQNEAQ. Reading from cysteine to phenylalanine, the CDR3 counts 15 amino acids. The entry retains the CDR3 DNA only, 45 bases that are in frame from base 1.

The CDR3 regions of human TCRbeta chains were analyzed by immunosequencing. The original methods were these. TCRs in the repertoires were matched against a reference library of SARS-CoV-2-specific TCRs that had been generated with the MIRA antigen-specificity platform. Breadth was defined as the fraction of unique TCRs that were SARS-CoV-2-associated. Depth was defined as the fraction of total T cells that were SARS-CoV-2-associated. Using the MIRA data, every spike-specific TCR was mapped to the spike region that the TCR reacted to and assigned to either a CD4 or a CD8 class. Log10-transformed breadth and depth values were compared by one-way ANOVA with Sidak's multiple comparisons tests. TCRdb stores this immuneACCESS table with in-frame sequences only. Part of the clones is absent; in the studies checked, under half of the shortfall reflects unresolved V genes, and no reason is known for the rest. The V and J calls and clone size come from that table; D and trimming were worked out from the DNA. The sample has approximately 120,000 clones on record, 80% to 90% of them singletons. In total, the top ten clones hold 9.5% of the sample.

A word on this clone: The antigen this receptor binds is unknown. No clone much larger than this one lies a single base away; base qualities are absent.

The receptor's source is an adult who received the AZD1222 COVID-19 vaccine. The sample here was peripheral blood, taken 28 days after the second AZD1222 dose. The sequence is built from TRBV7-9 and TRBJ2-7; the D element could tentatively be TRBD1 or TRBD2, as 5 bases agree for each. This receptor carries the CDR3 CASSSGDPRGYEQYF. The nucleotides are TGTGCCAGCAGTTCCGGGGACCCGCGCGGCTACGAGCAGTACTTC. Here the CDR3 is joined to the reference TRBV7-9 and TRBJ2-7 genes, and the full variable domain is: DTGVSQNPRHKITKRGQNVTFRCDPISEHNRLYWYRQTLGQGPEFLTYFQNEAQLEKSRLLSDRFSAERPKGSFSTLEIQRTEQGDSAMYLCASSSGDPRGYEQYFGPGTRLTVT.